The 28 T cell receptor beta chains below all came from one sample that was sequenced in a study of siplizumab effects on memory and regulatory T cells. Using immunoSEQ multiplex PCR, the repertoire was profiled, and TCRdb retains in-frame clones only, with some absent. This repertoire shows approximately 20,000 clones, 44% found once; its top ten account for about 5.5%. For these TCRs, the target antigens are not known. Researchers cocultured the mixed lymphocyte reaction cells at 37°C for 6 to 7 days. Sequenced sample: CFSE-low (dividing) CD4+ T cells sorted from an allogeneic mixed lymphocyte reaction. All receptors derive from a human donor in good health; the cells came from an allogeneic mixed lymphocyte reaction. Some clones in this sample may be carry-over from other donors' samples.

The gene calls are TRBV9 and TRBJ2-7, with a tentative D call TRBD2 (7 bases). The germline V gene encodes CDR1 SGDLS and CDR2 YYNGEE. V shed 0 bases and J shed 3 bases, with 16 bases lying between them. The CDR3 runs 16 residues. The CDR3 region has the DNA TGTGCCAGCAGCGTAGCCTCTGCGGGGGCTTTCTACGAGCAGTACTTC. Encoded protein: CASSVASAGAFYEQYF. Full variable domain (rest looked up from reference TRBV9 and TRBJ2-7): DSGVTQTPKHLITATGQRVTLRCSPRSGDLSVYWYQQSLDQGLQFLIQYYNGEERAKGNILERFSAQQFPDLHSELNLSSLELGDSALYFCASSVASAGAFYEQYFGPGTRLTVT.

This clone is judged medium-sized. The chain couples TRBV5-1 to TRBJ2-6; D call uncertain. Germline V gene lookup returns CDR1 SGHRS and CDR2 YFSETQ. Trimming removed 0 bases from V and 0 bases from J, with 7 bases in between. The CDR3 is 16 residues long. The CDR3 DNA reads TGCGCCAGCAGCTTGGCCCTGTACTCTGGGGCCAACGTCCTGACTTTC. It codes for CASSLALYSGANVLTF.

In this sample, this clone turned up a few times. The rearrangement joins TRBV2 to TRBJ2-7; D unclear. In germline, CDR1 is SNHLY, CDR2 FYNNEI. V lost 3 bases and J 1 base, leaving 4 bases between the germline ends. There are 12 residues in the CDR3. Here the CDR3 DNA reads TGTGCCAGCAGTGAGTTGTCCTACGAGCAGTACTTC. It translates to CASSELSYEQYF.

This clone was seen a handful of times. The V call is TRBV9, the J call TRBJ2-3; 12 bases match TRBD2. Germline V gene data show CDR1 as SGDLS and CDR2 as YYNGEE. The CDR3 length is 15 residues. The V segment lost 0 bases and the J segment 8 bases; nucleotides outside the gene matches: 4. The DNA for the CDR3 is TGTGCCAGCAGCGTAGGGGGACTAGCGGGTGGTACGCAGTATTTT. Translation: CASSVGGLAGGTQYF.

The chain couples TRBV7-3 to TRBJ1-2; D is ambiguous. Deletions cut 1 base from V and 8 bases from J, with 11 bases between. CDR3 length: 13 residues. Germline V gives CDR1 SGHTA, CDR2 FQGTGA. As DNA, the CDR3 is TGTGCCAGCAGCTTAAATGGGCGGAGCGGCTACACCTTC. This encodes CASSLNGRSGYTF.

This rearrangement joins TRBV6-5 to TRBJ2-7; D is unresolved. Trimming shortened V by 2 bases and J by 3 bases, and 5 bases separated the two germline ends. The CDR3 is 12 residues long. Germline values: CDR1 MNHEY, CDR2 SVGAGI. The CDR3 loop reads CASSYPIYEQYF. The CDR3 region has the DNA TGTGCCAGCAGTTACCCTATCTACGAGCAGTACTTC.

The CDR3 nucleotides read TGTGCCAGCTCAGAAGCTAGCGGCCCCTACGAGCAGTACTTC. This gives the protein CASSEASGPYEQYF. The chain has TRBV18 and TRBJ2-7, with TRBD2 matching 7 bases. The junction had 6 bases not matched to a gene; V was cut back by 5 bases and J by 2 bases. Germline CDR1 KGHSH, CDR2 LQKENI. The CDR3 sequence is 14 residues long.

CDR3 region: CASGFSGRDTQYF. CDR3 DNA: TGTGCTAGTGGTTTTAGCGGGCGCGATACGCAGTATTTT. The V gene is TRBV12-5, the J gene TRBJ2-3; 7 bases are shared with TRBD2. V shed 3 bases, J shed 6 bases, and the junction held 3 bases outside the gene matches. CDR3 length: 13 amino acids. Germline CDR1 LGHNT, CDR2 FRNRAP.

This clone was counted only a few times. The rearrangement joins TRBV15 to TRBJ2-5; 7 bases are shared with TRBD2. This CDR3 region has 14 residues. The V gene end was trimmed by 1 base and the J gene end by 1 base; junction bases not matched to a gene: 0. Germline CDR1 is LNHNV and CDR2 is YYDKDF (reference sequence). CDR3 sequence (DNA): TGTGCCACCAGCAGAGCGGGGGGCCAAGAGACCCAGTACTTC. It specifies CATSRAGGQETQYF.

This rearrangement joins TRBV10-3 to TRBJ1-6; 7 nucleotides align to TRBD1. The CDR3 spans 15 residues. Germline V CDR1 and CDR2: ENHRY, SYGVKD. The V segment lost 5 bases and the J segment 5 bases; nucleotides outside the gene matches: 6. The CDR3 region has the DNA TGTGCCATCAGTAAACAGGGGATTAATAATTCACCCCTCCACTTT. Its translation is CAISKQGINNSPLHF.

This clone turned up a few times. The rearrangement links TRBV6-6 to TRBJ1-5, with D possibly TRBD1 on 5 matching bases. This CDR3 region has 14 residues. V lost 6 bases and J 2 bases, leaving 11 bases between the germline ends. Germline CDR1 reads MNHNY; CDR2 reads SVGAGI (reference sequence). The CDR3 coding sequence is TGTGCCAGCAGCTACAGGAGTCGCAATCAGCCCCAGCATTTT. Translating gives CASSYRSRNQPQHF.

V and J are TRBV5-1 and TRBJ2-1; 9 nucleotides agree with TRBD2. V shed 3 bases, J shed 8 bases, and the junction held 9 bases outside the gene matches. CDR3 size: 15 residues. The germline V gene has CDR1 SGHRS and CDR2 YFSETQ. CDR3 DNA sequence: TGCGCCAGCAGCTACCCAGGACTAGCGTTCGATGAGCAGTTCTTC. Protein: CASSYPGLAFDEQFF.

This clone is termed medium-sized (0.01 to 0.1%). The V gene is TRBV19, the J gene TRBJ2-1; D might be TRBD1 (6 bases). The CDR3 contains 12 residues. Deletions cut 5 bases from V and 15 bases from J, with 17 bases between. Per the germline V gene, CDR1 is LNHDA and CDR2 is SQIVND (reference sequence). CDR3 protein: CASSPRDTRWFF. CDR3 DNA sequence: TGTGCCAGTAGTCCTCGGGACACCCGATGGTTCTTC.

The chain uses TRBV19 and TRBJ2-1, with D maybe TRBD2 (6 bases). There are 15 residues in the CDR3. CDR1 is LNHDA and CDR2 is SQIVND in the germline V gene (reference sequence). V lost 1 base, J lost 7 bases, and 14 bases lay in between. The DNA for the CDR3 is TGTGCCAGTAGTATAGTTGATAGCGGAAATAATGAGCAGTTCTTC. Amino acid sequence: CASSIVDSGNNEQFF.

J is TRBJ2-5 and V is TRBV18; 8 positions agree with TRBD1. The V gene's germline CDR1 is KGHSH and CDR2 LQKENI. The length of the CDR3 is 14 residues. Unmatched junction bases numbered 4, after V lost 5 bases and J lost 2 bases. The CDR3 sequence is CASSTWTGQETQYF. The CDR3 DNA reads as TGTGCCAGCTCAACATGGACAGGGCAAGAGACCCAGTACTTC.

This clone is classed as medium-sized. The chain carries TRBV6-5 and TRBJ1-1; D gene unclear. Germline CDR1 MNHEY, CDR2 SVGAGI. The CDR3 is made up of 13 amino acids. The V end lost 7 bases, the J end lost 4 bases, and 13 bases lay between the germline ends. This CDR3 is CASTKPGTTEAFF. CDR3 DNA: TGTGCCAGCACTAAACCCGGCACCACTGAAGCTTTCTTT.

This clone appeared a few times. The gene calls are TRBV27 and TRBJ2-1; TRBD1 is a possible D gene (6 bases). The CDR3 is 13 amino acids. The germline gives CDR1 MNHEY, CDR2 SMNVEV (reference sequence). The V end was cut by 3 bases, the J end by 9 bases, with 12 bases between. CDR3 nucleotides: TGTGCCAGCAGTTTGTGGGGGCCGGGTGAGCAGTTCTTC. It yields the protein CASSLWGPGEQFF.

This clone occurred many times. V usage is TRBV29-1 and J usage is TRBJ1-1, with no clear D. Germline assignment: CDR1 SQVTM and CDR2 ANQGSEA. Trimming removed 6 bases at V and 6 bases at J, with 14 bases between. This CDR3 has 12 residues. The CDR3 sequence is CSVSVPTPEAFF. CDR3 bases: TGCAGCGTCTCTGTACCGACCCCTGAAGCTTTCTTT.

Only one count was recorded for this clone. V gene TRBV7-9 combines with J gene TRBJ2-4; D is perhaps TRBD1 (5 bases). The germline V and J ends were trimmed by 3 bases and 3 bases, with 18 bases remaining between them. The CDR3 contains 17 residues. Per the germline V gene, CDR1 is SEHNR and CDR2 is FQNEAQ (reference sequence). CDR3 region: CASSFTGTRLVKNIQYF. The CDR3 bases are TGTGCCAGCAGCTTTACAGGAACACGGCTGGTCAAAAACATTCAGTACTTC.

This clone was recorded a few times. V is TRBV29-1 and J is TRBJ1-1, with D perhaps matching TRBD1 (5 bases). Germline V CDR1 and CDR2: SQVTM, ANQGSEA. The CDR3 contains 14 residues. V lost 1 base to trimming and J lost 5 bases, with 14 bases between them. Here the CDR3 DNA reads TGCAGCGTTGAAGTTAGGGGCCTGGAGACTGAAGCTTTCTTT. As protein: CSVEVRGLETEAFF.

This chain links TRBV18 with TRBJ2-2, with TRBD1 matching 9 bases. Looked up from germline, CDR1 is KGHSH and CDR2 is LQKENI. V lost 3 bases, J lost 1 base, and 3 bases stayed unmatched. CDR3 size: 16 residues. CDR3 protein: CASSPPTGGNTGELFF. CDR3 in DNA: TGTGCCAGCTCACCGCCGACAGGGGGGAACACCGGGGAGCTGTTTTTT.

The rearrangement joins TRBV11-2 to TRBJ1-1, with D perhaps matching TRBD1 (6 bases). Per the germline V gene, CDR1 is SGHAT and CDR2 is FQNNGV. The ends were cut back, 5 bases at V and 1 base at J, with 14 bases in the middle. The CDR3 runs 15 residues. In DNA, the CDR3 is TGTGCCAGCAGCCTCGTGGGGGGGGCGAACACTGAAGCTTTCTTT. Protein: CASSLVGGANTEAFF.

The J gene is TRBJ2-3, the V gene TRBV5-1; possible D gene TRBD1, 6 bases. This CDR3 has 14 residues. Germline V gene data show CDR1 as SGHRS and CDR2 as YFSETQ. Trimming left V 0 bases short and J 2 bases short, with 7 bases between. CDR3 in amino acids: CASSLGGPTDTQYF. The CDR3 DNA sequence: TGCGCCAGCAGCTTGGGGGGGCCCACAGATACGCAGTATTTT.

V is TRBV6-6 and J is TRBJ1-5; D not certain. V lost 8 bases, J lost 7 bases, and 15 bases lay in between. The CDR3 has 13 amino acids. The germline gives CDR1 MNHNY, CDR2 SVGAGI (reference sequence). Here the CDR3 DNA reads TGTGCCAGCGCGGATAGATTTGGGCAGCCCCAGCATTTT. This gives the protein CASADRFGQPQHF.

The chain recombines TRBV6-5 with TRBJ1-4; perhaps TRBD1 as D (6 bases). With 11 bases removed from V and 4 bases from J, the gap between germline ends came to 11 bases. Germline values: CDR1 MNHEY, CDR2 SVGAGI. This CDR3 has 12 amino acids. The CDR3 sequence: CAVRGFNEKLFF. The CDR3 DNA sequence: TGTGCCGTCAGGGGTTTTAATGAAAAACTGTTTTTT.

This sequence joins TRBV7-2 and TRBJ2-1; 10 positions agree with TRBD2. Losses at the gene ends were 1 base for V and 4 bases for J; bases not matched to a gene: 4. This CDR3 spans 16 amino acids. The germline CDR1 and CDR2 sequences are SGHTA and FQGNSA. CDR3 in amino acids: CASSLVRLAGYNEQFF. The CDR3, as DNA: TGTGCCAGCAGCTTAGTTCGACTAGCGGGTTACAATGAGCAGTTCTTC.

This clone was picked up a small number of times. The chain links TRBV20-1 to TRBJ2-5; D may be TRBD1 (5 bases). There are 11 residues in the CDR3. V lost 6 bases and J 5 bases, leaving 10 bases between the germline ends. Germline V gene lookup returns CDR1 DFQATT and CDR2 SNEGSKA (reference sequence). The CDR3 reads CSADKGETQYF. CDR3 bases: TGCAGTGCAGACAAGGGGGAGACCCAGTACTTC.

The chain recombines TRBV19 with TRBJ2-5, with 10 bases that match TRBD2. The CDR3 sequence is 15 residues long. The germline gives CDR1 LNHDA, CDR2 SQIVND (reference sequence). Trimming removed 2 bases from V and 3 bases from J; junction bases left unmatched: 3. CDR3 region: CASSIPSGGEETQYF. In DNA form, the CDR3 reads TGTGCCAGTAGTATACCTAGCGGGGGAGAAGAGACCCAGTACTTC.